Shown below are 31 T cell receptor beta chains from a single sample sequenced in a study of blood T cell repertoires in COVID-19. Measured with immunoSEQ multiplex PCR; TCRdb has only the in-frame clones, and not every one. Of more than 150,000 clones in the sample, about nine tenths are singletons; the top ten hold around 20%. The specimen sequenced was peripheral blood. These receptors came from a man between 65 and 85 years old with active or convalescent COVID-19.

This rearrangement joins TRBV19 to TRBJ1-2, with 9 bases that match TRBD1. The CDR3 has 14 residues. Germline CDR1 is LNHDA and CDR2 is SQIVND (reference sequence). V was clipped by 4 bases and J by 6 bases; unmatched bases: 6. The chain's CDR3 is CASSNRDRVDGYTF. The CDR3 nucleotides are TGTGCCAGTAGTAACCGGGACAGGGTGGATGGCTACACCTTC.

This clone has only a few counts. This chain connects TRBV9 to TRBJ2-1; D perhaps matches TRBD1 (6 bases). This CDR3 is built from 15 residues. V gave up 0 bases and J gave up 8 bases, with 15 bases separating them. Germline CDR1 SGDLS, CDR2 YYNGEE. CDR3 nucleotide sequence: TGTGCCAGCAGCGTAGATCTTGGGGGCCTCGATGAGCAGTTCTTC. This sequence encodes CASSVDLGGLDEQFF.

This clone was found a few times. The chain employs TRBV7-2 and TRBJ1-2, with no clear D. V was shortened by 8 bases and J by 2 bases, with 18 bases between the two germline ends. Germline lookup yields CDR1 SGHTA and CDR2 FQGNSA. The CDR3 extends over 15 amino acids. The CDR3 DNA reads TGTGCCAGCCCTACAGACGGGGTTTCGAACTATGGCTACACCTTC. Translation gives CASPTDGVSNYGYTF.

The CDR3: CAISERGDGTEAFF. The DNA of the CDR3 is TGTGCCATCAGTGAGAGGGGTGACGGCACTGAAGCTTTCTTT. The chain has TRBV10-3 and TRBJ1-1; D may be TRBD1 (5 bases). The CDR3 extends over 14 amino acids. Between the trimmed V and J ends, which lost 2 bases and 4 bases, there was a span of 11 bases. Per germline, CDR1 ENHRY and CDR2 SYGVKD.

The gene calls are TRBV6-2 or TRBV6-3 and TRBJ1-2; TRBD1 matches 8 bases. V dropped 2 bases and J dropped 4; count of bases not matched to a gene: 9. The length of the CDR3 is 16 residues. Germline loops: CDR1 MNHEY, CDR2 SVGEGT. This CDR3 reads CASSYPVGQGSYGYTF. The CDR3 coding sequence is TGTGCCAGCAGTTACCCGGTCGGACAGGGTTCCTATGGCTACACCTTC.

The chain links TRBV19 to TRBJ1-2; weak D call: TRBD1 (6 bases). The germline CDR1 and CDR2 sequences are LNHDA and SQIVND (reference sequence). The CDR3 length is 15 residues. V was cut by 3 bases and J by 2 bases, with 13 bases left in between. The CDR3 spells CASSMRRQVNYGYTF. In nucleotides, the CDR3 is TGTGCCAGTAGTATGCGGAGACAGGTAAACTATGGCTACACCTTC. The full variable domain, in which reference TRBV19 and TRBJ1-2 provide the parts outside the CDR3, is DGGITQSPKYLFRKEGQNVTLSCEQNLNHDAMYWYRQDPGQGLRLIYYSQIVNDFQKGDIAEGYSVSREKKESFPLTVTSAQKNPTAFYLCASSMRRQVNYGYTFGSGTRLTVV.

V and J are TRBV27 and TRBJ1-4; 7 nucleotides agree with TRBD1. The V gene end was trimmed by 6 bases and the J gene end by 8 bases; junction bases not matched to a gene: 6. The CDR3 loop spans 13 amino acids. Per the germline V gene, CDR1 is MNHEY and CDR2 is SMNVEV (reference sequence). CDR3 in DNA: TGTGCCAGCAGAATAACAGGGGTGGAAAAACTGTTTTTT. Residues: CASRITGVEKLFF.

This clone was found many times. The chain combines TRBV30 with TRBJ2-2; D uncertain. CDR3 length equals 15 residues. V lost 4 bases and J 1 base, leaving 13 bases between the germline ends. Germline lookup yields CDR1 GTSNPN and CDR2 SVGIG (reference sequence). The CDR3 DNA is TGTGCCTGGAACCGACTCCTCATGAACACCGGGGAGCTGTTTTTT. As protein: CAWNRLLMNTGELFF.

The rearrangement uses TRBV19 and TRBJ2-2; D possibly corresponds to TRBD2 (6 bases). Trimming removed 8 bases at V and 4 bases at J, with 23 bases between. CDR1 is LNHDA, CDR2 SQIVND, per germline (reference sequence). The CDR3 length is 17 residues. CDR3 DNA sequence: TGTGCCAGTCGATCGGGACTCAAGCGATCGGGCACCGGGGAGCTGTTTTTT. Translating gives CASRSGLKRSGTGELFF.

The V call is TRBV7-2, the J call TRBJ1-2; a possible D gene is TRBD1 (6 bases). Trimming stripped 5 bases from V and 1 base from J, with 11 bases between. CDR1 and CDR2 from the germline V gene are SGHTA and FQGNSA. The CDR3 contains 14 residues. The DNA of the CDR3 is TGTGCCAGCAGCCCGACAGGTTTTAACTATGGCTACACCTTC. Its translation is CASSPTGFNYGYTF.

This clone showed up just once. This chain uses TRBV19 with TRBJ1-5; possibly TRBD1 for D (5 bases). From germline, CDR1 is LNHDA and CDR2 SQIVND (reference sequence). The CDR3 has 17 residues. Trimming took off 0 bases at V and 1 base at J, with 13 bases between the two ends. The CDR3 loop is CASSIDGFPGSNQPQHF. The CDR3 DNA reads as TGTGCCAGTAGTATAGATGGTTTCCCAGGGAGCAATCAGCCCCAGCATTTT.

The V gene is TRBV21-1, the J gene TRBJ1-5; TRBD1 was called by the table and not checked on the DNA. TRBV21-1 corresponds to a pseudogene. The CDR3 length is 17 residues. CDR3 sequence reads: CASSNCPRGLRNQPQHF. The CDR3 region has the DNA TGTGCCAGCAGCAATTGCCCCAGGGGGCTACGCAATCAGCCCCAGCATTTT.

This clone showed up just once. The chain recombines TRBV11-3 with TRBJ2-5; D is possibly TRBD2 (6 bases). The CDR3 runs 14 residues. Germline V gene lookup returns CDR1 SGHNT and CDR2 YENEEA. V lost 3 bases and J lost 0, with 8 bases in between. In DNA form, the CDR3 reads TGTGCCAGCAGCTTGGGGGGTTACCAAGAGACCCAGTACTTC. Its translation is CASSLGGYQETQYF.

This chain links TRBV2 with TRBJ2-7; D unresolved. Germline CDR1 is SNHLY and CDR2 is FYNNEI. There are 11 residues in the CDR3. The V end lost 4 bases, the J end lost 5 bases, and 6 bases lay between the germline ends. The CDR3 nucleotides are TGTGCCAGCAGTGTGGGCCACGAGCAGTACTTC. Translated, it gives CASSVGHEQYF.

The chain combines TRBV30 with TRBJ1-5; 8 nucleotides match TRBD1. Per the germline V gene, CDR1 is GTSNPN and CDR2 is SVGIG (reference sequence). The J segment lost 1 base and the V segment lost 7 bases, leaving 15 bases of the junction unmatched. The CDR3 runs 17 residues. The CDR3 loop is CASQSPEQGGSNQPQHF. CDR3 nucleotide sequence: TGTGCCTCCCAGTCCCCGGAACAGGGGGGAAGCAATCAGCCCCAGCATTTT.

The chain recombines TRBV5-1 with TRBJ1-2, with TRBD1 matching 7 bases. Germline V gene sequence: CDR1 SGHRS, CDR2 YFSETQ. J lost 4 bases, V lost 9 bases, and 9 bases had no gene match. This CDR3 has 13 amino acids. In DNA, the CDR3 is TGCGCCACCGTATTTGGGACAGTCTATGGCTACACCTTC. Encoded protein: CATVFGTVYGYTF.

V and J are TRBV9 and TRBJ1-4, with a possible D match to TRBD1 (6 bases). Germline V gene sequence: CDR1 SGDLS, CDR2 YYNGEE. The CDR3 is 16 amino acids. V was shortened by 0 bases and J by 4 bases, with 13 bases between the two germline ends. CDR3 protein: CASSVGATGLNEKLFF. In DNA, the CDR3 is TGTGCCAGCAGCGTAGGGGCGACAGGTCTTAATGAAAAACTGTTTTTT.

J is TRBJ2-3 and V is TRBV18, with 7 nucleotides matching TRBD2. Trimming cost V 2 bases and J 8 bases; bases outside gene matches: 16. The CDR3 is 17 residues long. CDR1 and CDR2 from the germline V gene are KGHSH and LQKENI. CDR3 coding DNA: TGTGCCAGCTCACCAGCGGGACTACGTGGGGCAAAGGGTACGCAGTATTTT. This translates into CASSPAGLRGAKGTQYF.

This clone was seen a few times. V and J are TRBV2 and TRBJ2-2; 11 bases are a match to TRBD2. Germline V gene data show CDR1 as SNHLY and CDR2 as FYNNEI. Trimming at V came to 7 bases and at J to 7 bases, leaving 5 bases not matched to a gene. This CDR3 has 14 residues. The CDR3 here is CASTLTSGVGELFF. The CDR3 DNA is TGTGCCAGCACCCTGACTAGCGGGGTCGGGGAGCTGTTTTTT.

This chain connects TRBV6-2 or TRBV6-3 to TRBJ1-5, with 8 bases aligning to TRBD1. The germline gives CDR1 MNHEY, CDR2 SVGEGT. There are 18 residues in the CDR3. V was clipped by 2 bases and J by 2 bases; unmatched bases: 11. The CDR3 sequence is CASSYEAGGVRGNQPQHF. CDR3 DNA sequence: TGTGCCAGCAGTTACGAGGCAGGGGGCGTAAGGGGCAATCAGCCCCAGCATTTT.

The chain uses TRBV19 and TRBJ2-1; maybe TRBD1 (6 bases). CDR1 is LNHDA and CDR2 is SQIVND in the germline V gene (reference sequence). With 8 bases removed from V and 4 bases from J, the gap between germline ends came to 18 bases. The CDR3 has 15 residues. The CDR3 here is CASGTQGHPYNEQFF. DNA for the CDR3: TGTGCCAGTGGAACACAGGGACACCCATACAATGAGCAGTTCTTC.

This clone is a singleton in its sample. V and J are TRBV11-2 and TRBJ2-1; the match to TRBD2 covers 9 bases. CDR3 length: 15 amino acids. After removal of 4 bases from V and 4 bases from J, the junction contained 5 bases not matched to a gene. CDR1 and CDR2 from the germline V gene are SGHAT and FQNNGV. CDR3 region: CASSYSSGTYNEQFF. CDR3 DNA: TGTGCCAGCAGCTATTCTAGCGGGACTTACAATGAGCAGTTCTTC.

The chain is built from TRBV30 and TRBJ2-3, with a weak D call TRBD1 (6 bases). With 1 base removed from V and 8 bases from J, the gap between germline ends came to 19 bases. This CDR3 contains 15 residues. The germline CDR1 and CDR2 sequences are GTSNPN and SVGIG (reference sequence). The CDR3 region has the DNA TGTGCCTGGAGTGACGGACAGCTCTACGGCGGTACGCAGTATTTT. It codes for CAWSDGQLYGGTQYF.

V and J are TRBV19 and TRBJ1-4; the D gene is possibly TRBD1 (5 bases). The CDR3 loop spans 15 amino acids. Germline CDR1 is LNHDA and CDR2 is SQIVND (reference sequence). The V end lost 8 bases, the J end lost 3 bases, and 16 bases lay between the germline ends. The CDR3: CASGLGGNANEKLFF. The DNA for the CDR3 is TGTGCCAGTGGCCTCGGGGGGAACGCTAATGAAAAACTGTTTTTT.

The chain links TRBV5-8 to TRBJ2-7; 8 nucleotides match TRBD2. Trimming took 3 bases from V and 4 from J; bases not matched to a gene: 9. Germline CDR1 SGHTS, CDR2 YDEGEE. This CDR3 comprises 15 residues. The CDR3 sequence is CASSSGTRSSYEQYF. The CDR3 DNA reads TGTGCCAGCAGCTCCGGGACTAGGAGTTCGTACGAGCAGTACTTC.

This chain uses TRBV5-1 with TRBJ1-1; 7 bases are a match to TRBD1. This CDR3 contains 13 residues. Germline-derived CDR1 and CDR2 are SGHRS and YFSETQ. V lost 4 bases and J lost 5; bases outside the gene matches: 5. DNA of the CDR3: TGCGCCAGCAGCACAACAGGGGATACTGAAGCTTTCTTT. This codes for CASSTTGDTEAFF.

This clone turned up a few times. J is TRBJ2-7 and V is TRBV27, with D possibly being TRBD2 (5 bases). This CDR3 is 12 amino acids long. V was trimmed by 4 bases and J by 5 bases, leaving 9 bases between them. The germline gives CDR1 MNHEY, CDR2 SMNVEV (reference sequence). CDR3 in amino acids: CASSSLEDEQYF. As DNA, the CDR3 is TGTGCCAGCAGTTCTCTGGAGGACGAGCAGTACTTC.

This sequence joins TRBV10-3 and TRBJ1-1; D is unclear. This CDR3 is 14 amino acids long. The V gene's germline CDR1 is ENHRY and CDR2 SYGVKD. The V end lost 0 bases, the J end lost 4 bases, and 9 bases lay between the germline ends. The CDR3 is CAISESWRGTEAFF. The CDR3 bases are TGTGCCATCAGTGAGTCGTGGAGAGGCACTGAAGCTTTCTTT.

The V call is TRBV2, the J call TRBJ1-5; possible D gene TRBD1, 5 bases. CDR1 SNHLY and CDR2 FYNNEI come from the germline V gene. V was pared by 3 bases and J by 1 base, with 10 bases between. CDR3 size: 15 residues. The CDR3 loop is CASSDWGRSNQPQHF. In DNA form, the CDR3 reads TGTGCCAGCAGTGACTGGGGCCGCAGCAATCAGCCCCAGCATTTT.

The J gene is TRBJ1-2, the V gene TRBV28, with TRBD1 matching over 9 bases. Germline V CDR1 and CDR2: MDHEN, SYDVKM. V lost 1 base, J lost 6 bases, and 9 bases stayed unmatched. The CDR3 consists of 16 residues. The CDR3 coding sequence is TGTGCCAGCAGTTTATCCCCACAGGGGGCGCGGGATGGCTACACCTTC. Translating gives CASSLSPQGARDGYTF.

V usage is TRBV19 and J usage is TRBJ1-2; the D gene is possibly TRBD1 (5 bases). Trimming left V 5 bases short and J 6 bases short, with 28 bases between. The CDR3 has 18 residues. Germline CDR1 is LNHDA and CDR2 is SQIVND (reference sequence). This chain's CDR3 is CASSVDRAGGWLTDGYTF. CDR3 DNA: TGTGCCAGTAGTGTCGACAGAGCCGGGGGTTGGCTTACGGATGGCTACACCTTC.